Presented here are 14 T cell receptor beta chains from one specimen sequenced in a study of cytomegalovirus exposure and HLA in healthy donors. 60 Vbeta and 13 Jbeta primers were used in PCR. The data were produced by immunoSEQ multiplex PCR, yet TCRdb's version contains in-frame clones alone and is incomplete. The top ten hold about 2.1% of the sample, which has 150,000 to 200,000 clones, roughly four fifths seen once. Material for sequencing was PBMCs. The receptor source for this set is a man under 40 in good health and CMV-seronegative.

The gene calls are TRBV6-1 and TRBJ1-5; 10 nucleotides agree with TRBD1. The trim removed 1 base at V and 6 bases at J, leaving 12 bases unmatched. The CDR3 length is 18 residues. Germline values: CDR1 MNHNS, CDR2 SASEGT. CDR3 region: CASSEERWGQGFGQPQHF. CDR3 sequence (DNA): TGTGCCAGCAGTGAAGAACGGTGGGGACAGGGGTTCGGTCAGCCCCAGCATTTT.

V is TRBV7-9 and J is TRBJ2-3, with D uncertain. CDR1 is SEHNR, CDR2 FQNEAQ, per germline (reference sequence). The ends were cut back, 3 bases at V and 5 bases at J, with 6 bases in the middle. The CDR3 is 12 residues long. The CDR3 coding sequence is TGTGCCAGCAGCTTGCTAAAAGATACGCAGTATTTT. This sequence encodes CASSLLKDTQYF.

The chain combines TRBV5-4 with TRBJ1-5; TRBD1 aligns across 7 bases. CDR3 size: 14 residues. Germline lookup yields CDR1 SGHNT and CDR2 YYREEE (reference sequence). After removal of 3 bases from V and 7 bases from J, the junction contained 7 bases not matched to a gene. The CDR3 DNA sequence: TGTGCCAGCAGCTATGAGGGGGCTCAACAGCCCCAGCATTTT. Translating it yields CASSYEGAQQPQHF.

This sequence joins TRBV10-3 and TRBJ1-1; TRBD1 is a possible D gene (6 bases). The CDR3 extends over 16 amino acids. The V and J ends lost 8 bases and 1 base respectively, with 20 bases between them. CDR1 is ENHRY and CDR2 is SYGVKD in the germline V gene. The chain's CDR3 is CAIGGPGGRGNTEAFF. CDR3 nucleotides: TGTGCCATCGGGGGACCCGGGGGGCGGGGGAACACTGAAGCTTTCTTT.

The V gene is TRBV27, the J gene TRBJ2-7; 12 nucleotides align to TRBD1. Germline assignment: CDR1 MNHEY and CDR2 SMNVEV (reference sequence). This CDR3 spans 17 amino acids. V lost 5 bases and J lost 2; bases outside the gene matches: 10. The DNA of the CDR3 is TGTGCCAGCAGTCCTGGGGGACAGGGGGCCGTTACCTACGAGCAGTACTTC. Translating gives CASSPGGQGAVTYEQYF.

V and J are TRBV6-5 and TRBJ1-2; the match to TRBD1 covers 8 bases. The CDR3 has 13 residues. The junction had 5 bases not matched to a gene; V was cut back by 5 bases and J by 6 bases. CDR1 MNHEY and CDR2 SVGAGI come from the germline V gene. The CDR3 sequence is CASSSQGADGYTF. The CDR3 DNA reads as TGTGCCAGCAGTAGCCAGGGGGCTGATGGCTACACCTTC.

The V and J genes are TRBV27 and TRBJ1-5; D gene ambiguous. V dropped 6 bases and J dropped 5 bases, with 8 bases sitting between them. CDR3 length: 12 residues. Germline V gene sequence: CDR1 MNHEY, CDR2 SMNVEV (reference sequence). CDR3 loop: CASRTGDQPQHF. CDR3 sequence (DNA): TGTGCCAGCAGAACTGGAGATCAGCCCCAGCATTTT.

V is TRBV9 and J is TRBJ2-2, with D tentatively TRBD2 (5 bases). This CDR3 is 14 amino acids long. Trimming cost V 5 bases and J 7 bases, with 15 bases left between them. Germline lookup yields CDR1 SGDLS and CDR2 YYNGEE. The CDR3 region is CASRMRAVGGELFF. CDR3 bases: TGTGCCAGCAGAATGAGGGCGGTGGGCGGGGAGCTGTTTTTT.

The chain couples TRBV27 to TRBJ2-7; D perhaps matches TRBD1 (7 bases). V was clipped by 1 base and J by 7 bases, with 14 bases between them. Looked up from germline, CDR1 is MNHEY and CDR2 is SMNVEV (reference sequence). This CDR3 is built from 14 residues. CDR3 sequence: CASSLLVAGGEQYF. Written as DNA, the CDR3 is TGTGCCAGCAGTTTATTGGTGGCAGGGGGGGAGCAGTACTTC.

The chain is built from TRBV15 and TRBJ1-1; weak D call: TRBD1 (6 bases). This CDR3 is 14 amino acids long. Germline CDR1 is LNHNV and CDR2 is YYDKDF (reference sequence). Between the trimmed V and J ends, which lost 11 bases and 1 base, there was a span of 17 bases. The CDR3 DNA follows: TGTGCCTCAGGGGTCGGACACCGGAACACTGAAGCTTTCTTT. Protein product: CASGVGHRNTEAFF.

In this sample, this clone turned up once. The CDR3 nucleotides are TGCAGCGTTGGTAACAGGGTATCTTACGAGCAGTACTTC. It translates to CSVGNRVSYEQYF. The V and J genes are TRBV29-1 and TRBJ2-7; TRBD1 might be the D (6 bases). The ends were cut back, 4 bases at V and 4 bases at J, with 14 bases in the middle. The CDR3 runs 13 residues. CDR1 is SQVTM and CDR2 is ANQGSEA in the germline V gene.

This chain connects TRBV5-6 to TRBJ1-6; no clear D gene. This CDR3 contains 14 residues. Germline CDR1 reads SGHDT; CDR2 reads YYEEEE. Deletions cut 4 bases from V and 8 bases from J, with 13 bases between. The CDR3 DNA reads as TGTGCCAGCAGCCGGGAGGAGGGTTATTCACCCCTCCACTTT. This sequence encodes CASSREEGYSPLHF.

The chain links TRBV9 to TRBJ1-1, with D possibly being TRBD1 (5 bases). The length of the CDR3 is 15 residues. Germline assignment: CDR1 SGDLS and CDR2 YYNGEE. Trimming removed 0 bases from V and 0 bases from J, with 9 bases in between. As DNA, the CDR3 is TGTGCCAGCAGCGTAGTTGAGACAGTGAACACTGAAGCTTTCTTT. The encoded protein is CASSVVETVNTEAFF.

This clone was detected only once. The rearrangement joins TRBV18 to TRBJ2-4; TRBD2 might be the D (5 bases). CDR3 length: 11 residues. Germline CDR1 reads KGHSH; CDR2 reads LQKENI. Between the trimmed V and J ends, which lost 5 bases and 9 bases, there was a span of 8 bases. The CDR3 protein is CASSSSGIQYF. The CDR3 DNA is TGTGCCAGCTCATCCAGCGGCATTCAGTACTTC.